Below, 25 T cell receptor beta chains from the same sample are listed, as sequenced in a study of T cell responses to AZD1222 COVID-19 vaccine (dated by TCRdb to about 2021). The method behind the library was the immunoSEQ multiplex PCR assay. TCRdb mirrors the immuneACCESS table, restricted to in-frame sequences. Some clones are absent from its copies; in checked studies, under half trace to an unresolved V gene, and the reason for the others is unknown. The sample table contains hundreds of thousands of clones; only one count was recorded for approximately 94% of them. Together, the top ten hold approximately 1% of the sample. Explained via the paper, the time point label denotes: baseline before first vaccination. The sample's treatment or condition label is to be understood as: meningococcal conjugate vaccine given as trial control. The source was peripheral blood, collected on day 0 of MenACWY control vaccination. The receptors come from an adult in good health.

The J gene is TRBJ2-7, the V gene TRBV2; 10 bases align to TRBD2. V gave up 11 bases and J gave up 0 bases; unmatched junction bases: 19. Germline values: CDR1 SNHLY, CDR2 FYNNEI. The CDR3 runs to 18 residues. The CDR3 sequence: CALSQGLAGEKNSYEQYF. The DNA of the CDR3 is TGTGCCCTCAGCCAGGGGCTAGCGGGGGAAAAGAACTCCTACGAGCAGTACTTC.

This clone has only one observation. The V and J genes are TRBV19 and TRBJ1-2; D not certain. With 7 bases removed from V and 4 bases from J, the gap between germline ends came to 19 bases. This CDR3 spans 15 amino acids. Germline V gene data show CDR1 as LNHDA and CDR2 as SQIVND (reference sequence). DNA of the CDR3: TGTGCCAGTACCGAGACTAGTACAGTGCCCTATGGCTACACCTTC. It translates to CASTETSTVPYGYTF.

The V call is TRBV7-2, the J call TRBJ1-3; no clear D gene. In germline, CDR1 is SGHTA, CDR2 FQGNSA. Trimming shortened V by 3 bases and J by 8 bases, and 11 bases separated the two germline ends. The CDR3 consists of 13 residues. CDR3 bases: TGTGCCAGCAGCTTCCGATGGGAGGACACCATATATTTT. Translating gives CASSFRWEDTIYF.

The V and J genes are TRBV6-4 and TRBJ2-3, with TRBD2 identical over 9 bases. V gave up 2 bases and J gave up 2 bases; unmatched junction bases: 11. The CDR3 totals 18 residues. Germline-derived CDR1 and CDR2 are MRHNA and SNTAGT. As DNA, the CDR3 is TGTGCCAGCAGTGACCCTAGACTAGCGGAGATAAACACAGATACGCAGTATTTT. It encodes CASSDPRLAEINTDTQYF.

V is TRBV4-2 and J is TRBJ1-1; 8 bases fit TRBD1. The length of the CDR3 is 16 residues. The V segment lost 1 base and the J segment 4 bases; nucleotides outside the gene matches: 8. The germline CDR1 and CDR2 sequences are LGHNA and YNFKEQ. The CDR3 sequence is CASSQVGGQGGTEAFF. For the CDR3, the DNA is TGTGCCAGCAGCCAAGTCGGCGGACAGGGAGGCACTGAAGCTTTCTTT.

The chain couples TRBV2 to TRBJ1-4, with 9 bases aligning to TRBD1. J was trimmed by 0 bases and V by 6 bases; bases with no gene match: 5. Germline V gene sequence: CDR1 SNHLY, CDR2 FYNNEI. CDR3 length: 16 residues. The CDR3 protein is CASSTGGLATNEKLFF. As DNA, the CDR3 is TGTGCCAGCAGCACAGGGGGCCTTGCAACTAATGAAAAACTGTTTTTT.

This CDR3 reads CASSLGFGEAYNEQFF. The DNA of the CDR3 is TGTGCCAGCAGCTTAGGGTTTGGGGAGGCCTACAATGAGCAGTTCTTC. V usage is TRBV11-1 and J usage is TRBJ2-1, with D possibly being TRBD2 (6 bases). Trimming removed 1 base from V and 2 bases from J, with 12 bases in between. Per germline, CDR1 SGHAT and CDR2 FQDESV (reference sequence). The CDR3 has 16 residues.

Here the CDR3 DNA reads TGTGCCAGCAGCCCTGGACTAGTTGCCTCCACAGATACGCAGTATTTT. Protein product: CASSPGLVASTDTQYF. This chain links TRBV7-3 with TRBJ2-3; 7 nucleotides line up with TRBD2. The CDR3 has 16 amino acids. V lost 5 bases, J lost 2 bases, and 10 bases stayed unmatched. CDR1 SGHTA and CDR2 FQGTGA come from the germline V gene.

The chain is built from TRBV6-5 and TRBJ1-3; the match to TRBD1 covers 7 bases. CDR3 length: 15 residues. V was clipped by 10 bases and J by 0 bases; unmatched bases: 9. Germline CDR1 and CDR2: MNHEY and SVGAGI. In DNA form, the CDR3 reads TGTGCCACCGCCGTGGGACAGCACTCTGGAAACACCATATATTTT. Its protein is CATAVGQHSGNTIYF.

This clone was observed a handful of times. Different DNA sequences within this sample yield the same CDR3. This chain uses TRBV10-3 with TRBJ1-1; D is perhaps TRBD1 (6 bases). The CDR3 length is 13 residues. Germline CDR1 is ENHRY and CDR2 is SYGVKD. The V gene lost 7 bases and the J gene lost 0 bases, with 9 bases spanning the gap. CDR3 loop: CAITGTLNTEAFF. The DNA for the CDR3 is TGTGCCATCACCGGGACATTGAACACTGAAGCTTTCTTT.

This chain uses TRBV18 with TRBJ2-3, with no clear D. Trimming took 4 bases from V and 0 from J, leaving 11 bases between them. Germline V gene sequence: CDR1 KGHSH, CDR2 LQKENI. The CDR3 loop spans 15 amino acids. Here the CDR3 DNA reads TGTGCCAGCTCACGCTTTCCGCCTAGCACAGATACGCAGTATTTT. It yields the protein CASSRFPPSTDTQYF.

The CDR3 nucleotides are TGTGCCAGCAGCGTACAAGTCGCCGCGAACACCGGGGAGCTGTTTTTT. Its translation is CASSVQVAANTGELFF. The V call is TRBV9, the J call TRBJ2-2; D is unresolved. CDR3 length: 16 amino acids. V lost 1 base to trimming and J lost 0 bases, with 10 bases between them. The germline gives CDR1 SGDLS, CDR2 YYNGEE.

The J gene is TRBJ1-1, the V gene TRBV19, with D perhaps TRBD1 (6 bases). The CDR3 totals 15 residues. Trimming removed 1 base at V and 6 bases at J, with 15 bases between. CDR1 is LNHDA, CDR2 SQIVND, per germline (reference sequence). In nucleotides, the CDR3 is TGTGCCAGTAGTATAGGCGGAAGGGGGATGGCTGAAGCTTTCTTT. It specifies CASSIGGRGMAEAFF.

The chain joins TRBV3-1 (or the pseudogene TRBV3-2) to TRBJ2-2; 7 bases match TRBD1. This CDR3 has 13 amino acids. The V and J ends lost 10 bases and 1 base, in that order; junction bases with no gene match: 3. Looked up from germline, CDR1 is LGHDT and CDR2 is YNNKEL (reference sequence). The CDR3: CATGQVNTGELFF. The CDR3 DNA reads as TGTGCCACTGGACAGGTGAACACCGGGGAGCTGTTTTTT.

The CDR3 reads CAWSAGTGRGEKLFF. Here the CDR3 DNA reads TGTGCCTGGAGTGCCGGGACAGGGAGGGGAGAAAAACTGTTTTTT. The V gene is TRBV30, the J gene TRBJ1-4; 9 positions agree with TRBD1. The CDR3 loop spans 15 amino acids. Looked up from germline, CDR1 is GTSNPN and CDR2 is SVGIG (reference sequence). Losses at the gene ends were 1 base for V and 8 bases for J; bases not matched to a gene: 8. The full variable domain, in which reference TRBV30 and TRBJ1-4 provide the parts outside the CDR3, is SQTIHQWPATLVQPVGSPLSLECTVEGTSNPNLYWYRQAAGRGLQLLFYSVGIGQISSEVPQNLSASRPQDRQFILSSKKLLLSDSGFYLCAWSAGTGRGEKLFFGSGTQLSVL.

The chain carries TRBV12-3 or TRBV12-4 and TRBJ1-4; D may be TRBD1 (5 bases). V was pared by 1 base and J by 8 bases, with 5 bases between. This CDR3 is 12 amino acids long. The CDR3 region has the DNA TGTGCCAGCAGTTTAGGGGGGGAAAAACTGTTTTTT. As protein: CASSLGGEKLFF.

V and J are TRBV28 and TRBJ2-5; D remains unclear. Germline V gene lookup returns CDR1 MDHEN and CDR2 SYDVKM. Trimming took 4 bases from V and 5 from J, leaving 11 bases between them. The CDR3 has 13 amino acids. Written as DNA, the CDR3 is TGTGCCAGCAGTTCTCCTTCAACGGAGACCCAGTACTTC. It codes for CASSSPSTETQYF.

The rearrangement uses TRBV3-1 (or the pseudogene TRBV3-2) and TRBJ1-2; D is unclear. The CDR3 runs 13 residues. Germline V lookup: CDR1 LGHDT, CDR2 YNNKEL (reference sequence). Trimming took 3 bases from V and 7 from J, leaving 12 bases between them. This CDR3 is CASSQGIRAGYTF. CDR3 DNA sequence: TGTGCCAGCAGCCAGGGGATTAGGGCTGGCTACACCTTC.

The V call is TRBV18, the J call TRBJ2-7; D possibly matches TRBD1 or TRBD2 (5 bases each). Trimming removed 2 bases from V and 3 bases from J, with 8 bases in between. The CDR3 has 13 amino acids. From germline, CDR1 is KGHSH and CDR2 LQKENI. DNA for the CDR3: TGTGCCAGCTCACCAAGGGACGGCTACGAGCAGTACTTC. Residues: CASSPRDGYEQYF.

This clone was found once. The chain links TRBV27 to TRBJ2-3; 11 bases align to TRBD2. Trimming at V came to 2 bases and at J to 3 bases, leaving 4 bases not matched to a gene. The CDR3 extends over 16 amino acids. The germline V gene encodes CDR1 MNHEY and CDR2 SMNVEV (reference sequence). The CDR3 protein is CASSLRSGGATDTQYF. Written as DNA, the CDR3 is TGTGCCAGCAGTTTACGTAGCGGGGGGGCAACAGATACGCAGTATTTT.

About this clone: This sample includes further DNA sequences coding for the same CDR3. V gene TRBV5-1 combines with J gene TRBJ2-5, with no clear D. Trimming cost V 0 bases and J 1 base, with 7 bases left between them. The germline V gene has CDR1 SGHRS and CDR2 YFSETQ. CDR3 length equals 14 residues. The CDR3 bases are TGCGCCAGCAGCTTGGGCCAGCCCCAAGAGACCCAGTACTTC. Translated, it gives CASSLGQPQETQYF. Filled out from reference TRBV5-1 and TRBJ2-5, the complete variable domain reads KAGVTQTPRYLIKTRGQQVTLSCSPISGHRSVSWYQQTPGQGLQFLFEYFSETQRNKGNFPGRFSGRQFSNSRSEMNVSTLELGDSALYLCASSLGQPQETQYFGPGTRLLVL.

The J gene is TRBJ2-5, the V gene TRBV9; no clear D. The V gene lost 0 bases and the J gene lost 2 bases, with 5 bases spanning the gap. This CDR3 contains 13 residues. Germline CDR1 is SGDLS and CDR2 is YYNGEE. The CDR3 nucleotides are TGTGCCAGCAGCGTAGATGGTCAAGAGACCCAGTACTTC. Translated, it gives CASSVDGQETQYF. The whole variable domain, filled in from reference TRBV9 and TRBJ2-5, reads DSGVTQTPKHLITATGQRVTLRCSPRSGDLSVYWYQQSLDQGLQFLIQYYNGEERAKGNILERFSAQQFPDLHSELNLSSLELGDSALYFCASSVDGQETQYFGPGTRLLVL.

The chain recombines TRBV2 with TRBJ2-1; 8 bases align to TRBD2. CDR1 is SNHLY, CDR2 FYNNEI, per germline. Trimming removed 6 bases from V and 8 bases from J; junction bases left unmatched: 9. The CDR3 consists of 14 residues. The CDR3 sequence: CASRQRTSPDEQFF. The CDR3 nucleotides are TGTGCCAGCAGACAAAGGACTAGCCCCGATGAGCAGTTCTTC.

The chain joins TRBV29-1 to TRBJ1-1; D gene uncertain. Germline V lookup: CDR1 SQVTM, CDR2 ANQGSEA. The CDR3 covers 14 residues. V shed 0 bases and J shed 4 bases, with 12 bases lying between them. CDR3 sequence reads: CSVEDFASRTEAFF. Written as DNA, the CDR3 is TGCAGCGTTGAAGATTTTGCGTCTCGCACTGAAGCTTTCTTT. Variable domain in full (rest from reference TRBV29-1 and TRBJ1-1): SAVISQKPSRDICQRGTSLTIQCQVDSQVTMMFWYRQQPGQSLTLIATANQGSEATYESGFVIDKFPISRPNLTFSTLTVSNMSPEDSSIYLCSVEDFASRTEAFFGQGTRLTVV.

The chain combines TRBV3-1 (or the pseudogene TRBV3-2) with TRBJ1-5; D gene uncertain. Germline lookup yields CDR1 LGHDT and CDR2 YNNKEL (reference sequence). The CDR3 is 13 residues long. The germline V and J ends were trimmed by 4 bases and 5 bases, with 9 bases remaining between them. As DNA, the CDR3 is TGTGCCAGCAGCCGTGTTGGGGATCAGCCCCAGCATTTT. Its protein is CASSRVGDQPQHF.